The present T cell receptor (beta chain) was sequenced within a study of T cell changes during pregnancy in multiple sclerosis. Method: immunoSEQ multiplex PCR; TCRdb's copy keeps in-frame clones and lacks some. This table holds over 50,000 clones, about 90% found once. Both ends counted, the CDR3 spans 14 residues. Per the germline V gene, CDR1 is SGHDT and CDR2 is YYEEEE. Points on this clone: Lacking the conserved final phenylalanine or tryptophan, this CDR3 likely reflects a read error. It is unclear where the CDR3 begins or ends on the DNA, so no DNA is shown, and the CDR3 is as TCRdb lists it.

The sample here was peripheral blood, taken in the first trimester of pregnancy. The chain has TRBV5-6 and TRBJ2-7; TRBD1 is the table's D call and was not checked against the DNA. This clonotype was obtained from a female donor with multiple sclerosis, enrolled in a pregnancy study. CDR3 protein: CASTFEWGPTVESA.